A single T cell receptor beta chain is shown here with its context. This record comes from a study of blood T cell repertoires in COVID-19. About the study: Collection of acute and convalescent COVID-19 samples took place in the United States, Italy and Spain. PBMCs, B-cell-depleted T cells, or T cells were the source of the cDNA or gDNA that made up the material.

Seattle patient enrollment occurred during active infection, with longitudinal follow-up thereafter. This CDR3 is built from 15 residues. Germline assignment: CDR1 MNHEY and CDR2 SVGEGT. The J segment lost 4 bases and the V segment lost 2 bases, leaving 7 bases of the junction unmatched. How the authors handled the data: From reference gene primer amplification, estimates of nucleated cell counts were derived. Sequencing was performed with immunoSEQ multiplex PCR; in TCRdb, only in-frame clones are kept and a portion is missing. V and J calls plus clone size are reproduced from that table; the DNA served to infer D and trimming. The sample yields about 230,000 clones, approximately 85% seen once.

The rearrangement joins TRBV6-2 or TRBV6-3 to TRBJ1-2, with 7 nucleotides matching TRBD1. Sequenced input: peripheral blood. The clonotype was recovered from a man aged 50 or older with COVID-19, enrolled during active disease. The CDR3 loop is CASSYLGQAAYGYTF. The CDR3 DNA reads TGTGCCAGCAGTTACCTCGGACAGGCGGCCTATGGCTACACCTTC.